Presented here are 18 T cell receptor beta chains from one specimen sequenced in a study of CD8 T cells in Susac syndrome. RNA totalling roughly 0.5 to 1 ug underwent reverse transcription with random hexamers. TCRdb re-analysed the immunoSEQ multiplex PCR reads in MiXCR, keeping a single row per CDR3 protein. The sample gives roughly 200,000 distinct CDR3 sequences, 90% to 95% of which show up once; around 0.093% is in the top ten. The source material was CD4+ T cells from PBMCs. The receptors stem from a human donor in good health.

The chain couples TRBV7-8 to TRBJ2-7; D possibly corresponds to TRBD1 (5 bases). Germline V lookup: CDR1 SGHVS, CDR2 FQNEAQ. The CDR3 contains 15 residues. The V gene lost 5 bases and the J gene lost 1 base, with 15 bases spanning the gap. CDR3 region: CASSDPTAGSYEQYV. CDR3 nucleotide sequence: TGTGCCAGCAGCGACCCAACCGCAGGGTCCTACGAGCAGTACGTC.

CDR3 region: CSVRFPGMVPQHF. The CDR3 DNA reads as TGCAGCGTTAGGTTCCCGGGGATGGTGCCCCAGCATTTT. V is TRBV29-1 and J is TRBJ1-5; D unclear. The CDR3 spans 13 residues. The ends were cut back, 5 bases at V and 9 bases at J, with 17 bases in the middle. Per germline, CDR1 SQVTM and CDR2 ANQGSEA.

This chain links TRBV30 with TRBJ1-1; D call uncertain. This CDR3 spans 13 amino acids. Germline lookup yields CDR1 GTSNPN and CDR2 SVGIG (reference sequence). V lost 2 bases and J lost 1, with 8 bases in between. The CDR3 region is CAWSLQQNTEAFF. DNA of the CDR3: TGTGCCTGGAGTCTTCAGCAGAACACTGAAGCTTTCTTT. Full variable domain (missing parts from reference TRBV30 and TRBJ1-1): SQTIHQWPATLVQPVGSPLSLECTVEGTSNPNLYWYRQAAGRGLQLLFYSVGIGQISSEVPQNLSASRPQDRQFILSSKKLLLSDSGFYLCAWSLQQNTEAFFGQGTRLTVV.

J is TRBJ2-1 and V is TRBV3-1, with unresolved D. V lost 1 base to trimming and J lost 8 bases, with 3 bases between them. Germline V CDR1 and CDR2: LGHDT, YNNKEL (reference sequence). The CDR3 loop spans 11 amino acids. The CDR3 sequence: CASSQVHEQFF. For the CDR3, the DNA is TGTGCCAGCAGCCAAGTCCATGAGCAGTTCTTC.

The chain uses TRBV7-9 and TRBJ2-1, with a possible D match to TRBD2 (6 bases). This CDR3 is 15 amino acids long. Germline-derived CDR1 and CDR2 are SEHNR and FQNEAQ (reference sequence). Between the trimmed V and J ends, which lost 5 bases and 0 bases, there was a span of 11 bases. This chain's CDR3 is CASSPWRASYNEQFF. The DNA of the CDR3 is TGTGCCAGCAGCCCCTGGAGGGCCTCCTACAATGAGCAGTTCTTC.

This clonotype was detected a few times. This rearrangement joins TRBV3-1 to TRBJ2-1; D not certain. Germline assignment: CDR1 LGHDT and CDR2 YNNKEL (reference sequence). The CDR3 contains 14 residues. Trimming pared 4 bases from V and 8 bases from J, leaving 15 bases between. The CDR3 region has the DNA TGTGCCAGCAGCCCCAGGATGCAAAGGGATGAGCAGTTCTTC. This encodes CASSPRMQRDEQFF.

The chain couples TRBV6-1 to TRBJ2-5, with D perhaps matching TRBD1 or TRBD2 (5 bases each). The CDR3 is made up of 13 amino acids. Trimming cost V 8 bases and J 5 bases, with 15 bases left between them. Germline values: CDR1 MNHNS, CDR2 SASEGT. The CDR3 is CASCRDQSETQYF. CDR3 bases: TGTGCCAGCTGTCGGGACCAGAGCGAGACCCAGTACTTC.

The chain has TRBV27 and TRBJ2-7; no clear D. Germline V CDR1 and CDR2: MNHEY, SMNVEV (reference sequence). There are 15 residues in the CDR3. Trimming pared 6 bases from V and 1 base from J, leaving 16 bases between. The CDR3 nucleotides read TGTGCCAGCAGAGCCCGGGCCGCATCGTCCTACGAGCAGTACGTC. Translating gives CASRARAASSYEQYV.

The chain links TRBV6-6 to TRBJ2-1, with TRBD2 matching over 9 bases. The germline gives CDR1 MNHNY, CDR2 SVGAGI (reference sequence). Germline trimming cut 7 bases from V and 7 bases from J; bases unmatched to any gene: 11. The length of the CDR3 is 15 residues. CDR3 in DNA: TGTGCCAGCATAAGCCCGGGACTAGCACGGAATGAGCAGTTCTTC. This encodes CASISPGLARNEQFF.

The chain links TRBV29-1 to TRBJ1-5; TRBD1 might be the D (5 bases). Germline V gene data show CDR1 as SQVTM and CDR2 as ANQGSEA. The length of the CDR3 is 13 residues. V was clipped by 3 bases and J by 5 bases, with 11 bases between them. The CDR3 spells CSVDIGGDQPQHF. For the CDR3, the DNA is TGCAGCGTTGATATTGGGGGGGATCAGCCCCAGCATTTT.

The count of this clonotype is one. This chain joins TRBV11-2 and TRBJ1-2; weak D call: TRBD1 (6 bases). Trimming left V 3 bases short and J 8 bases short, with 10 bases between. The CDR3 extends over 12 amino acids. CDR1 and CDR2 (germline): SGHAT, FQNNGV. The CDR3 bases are TGTGCCAGCAGCTTCGAACAGGGAGGCTACACCTTC. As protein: CASSFEQGGYTF.

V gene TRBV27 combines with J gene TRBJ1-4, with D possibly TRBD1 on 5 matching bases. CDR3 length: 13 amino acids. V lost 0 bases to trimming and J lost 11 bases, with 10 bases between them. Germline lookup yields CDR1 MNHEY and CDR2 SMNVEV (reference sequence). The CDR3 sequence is CASSLSRADKLFF. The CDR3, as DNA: TGTGCCAGCAGTTTATCCAGGGCAGATAAACTGTTTTTT.

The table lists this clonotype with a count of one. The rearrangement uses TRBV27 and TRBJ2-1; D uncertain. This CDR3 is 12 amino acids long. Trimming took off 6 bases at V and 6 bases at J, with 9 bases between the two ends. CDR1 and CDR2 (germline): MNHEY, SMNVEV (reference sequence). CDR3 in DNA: TGTGCCAGCAGCGGACCGGGCAATGAGCAGTTCTTC. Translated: CASSGPGNEQFF.

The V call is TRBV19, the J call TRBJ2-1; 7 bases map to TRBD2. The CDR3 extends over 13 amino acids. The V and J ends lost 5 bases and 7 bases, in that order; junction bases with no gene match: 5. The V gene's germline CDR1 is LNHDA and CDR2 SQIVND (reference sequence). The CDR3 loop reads CASSAGTMNEQFF. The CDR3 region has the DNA TGTGCCAGTAGTGCAGGGACTATGAATGAGCAGTTCTTC.

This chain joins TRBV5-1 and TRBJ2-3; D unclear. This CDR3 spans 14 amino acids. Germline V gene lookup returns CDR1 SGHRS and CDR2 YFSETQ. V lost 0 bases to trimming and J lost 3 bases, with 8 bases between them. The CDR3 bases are TGCGCCAGCAGCTTGGAACCTCGTACAGATACGCAGTATTTT. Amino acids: CASSLEPRTDTQYF.

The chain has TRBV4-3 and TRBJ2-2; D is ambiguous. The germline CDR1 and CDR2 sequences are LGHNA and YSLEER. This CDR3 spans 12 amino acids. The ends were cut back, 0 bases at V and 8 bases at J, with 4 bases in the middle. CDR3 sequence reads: CASSQDRGELFF. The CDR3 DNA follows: TGCGCCAGCAGCCAAGATCGAGGGGAGCTGTTTTTT.

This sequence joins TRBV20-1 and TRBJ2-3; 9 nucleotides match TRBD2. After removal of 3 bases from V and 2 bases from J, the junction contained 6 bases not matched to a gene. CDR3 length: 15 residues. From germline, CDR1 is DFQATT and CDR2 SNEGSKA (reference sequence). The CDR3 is CSASVLAGYTDTQYF. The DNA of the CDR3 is TGCAGTGCTAGTGTACTAGCGGGCTACACAGATACGCAGTATTTT.

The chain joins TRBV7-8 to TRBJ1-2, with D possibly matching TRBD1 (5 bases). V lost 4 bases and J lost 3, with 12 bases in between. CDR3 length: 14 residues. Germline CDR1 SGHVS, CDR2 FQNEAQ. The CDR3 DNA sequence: TGTGCCAGCAGCTCGACGGGGACCCACTATGGCTACACCTTC. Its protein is CASSSTGTHYGYTF.